This T cell receptor (beta chain) came from a study of blood T cell repertoires in COVID-19. Original data processing: Quantification of nucleated cells was approximated via reference gene primer amplification. Sequencing was performed with immunoSEQ multiplex PCR; in TCRdb, only in-frame clones are kept and a portion is missing. The V and J calls and the clone size are those of that table, but D and trimming were determined from the DNA. The data show 200,000 to 250,000 clones, with about 90% seen just once and approximately 12% held by the top ten. Sequenced material: peripheral blood. The receptor was isolated from a young woman who had recovered from COVID-19.

CDR3 nucleotide sequence: TGTGCCAGCAGCCCTAATTCGGGAAGTAATCAGCCCCAGCATTTT. Its protein product is CASSPNSGSNQPQHF. The V and J genes are TRBV7-2 and TRBJ1-5; no definite D call. The CDR3 loop spans 15 amino acids. CDR1 is SGHTA, CDR2 FQGNSA, per germline. Between the trimmed V and J ends, which lost 5 bases and 4 bases, there was a span of 15 bases.